This T cell receptor beta chain was sequenced in a study of a mutant IDH1 vaccine in newly diagnosed glioma. At the level of the study: Treated patients had a mean age of 40.4 years and a sex split that was roughly 60% male and about 38% female. Every participant had undergone radiotherapy, temozolomide, or both before, and most underwent both. Overall study results and limits: Researchers report vaccine-induced immune responses in approximately 93% of patients. Pseudoprogression appeared independent of alterations in top peripheral clonotypes.

Stated time point: baseline, week 1 (first vaccination visit). The treatment here: pre-vaccination baseline after standard-of-care therapy. The CDR3 has 15 amino acids. Germline V gene data show CDR1 as SNHLY and CDR2 as FYNNEI. V gave up 5 bases and J gave up 4 bases, with 15 bases separating them. Generated by immunoSEQ multiplex PCR, the TCRdb table keeps only in-frame clones and is missing some. This sample has 75,000 to 100,000 clones, with approximately 90% found just once. The sample holds one count of this clone. The target antigen is unknown. The origin of this receptor is a woman between 45 and 60 years old with glioma. This chain joins TRBV2 and TRBJ2-1, with D perhaps TRBD2 (5 bases). Sequenced material: PBMCs, taken from a glioma patient treated with radiotherapy, temozolomide or both. The CDR3 region has the DNA TGTGCCAGCAGTCCTAGGGTGGGAGAGTACAATGAGCAGTTCTTC. Amino acids: CASSPRVGEYNEQFF.